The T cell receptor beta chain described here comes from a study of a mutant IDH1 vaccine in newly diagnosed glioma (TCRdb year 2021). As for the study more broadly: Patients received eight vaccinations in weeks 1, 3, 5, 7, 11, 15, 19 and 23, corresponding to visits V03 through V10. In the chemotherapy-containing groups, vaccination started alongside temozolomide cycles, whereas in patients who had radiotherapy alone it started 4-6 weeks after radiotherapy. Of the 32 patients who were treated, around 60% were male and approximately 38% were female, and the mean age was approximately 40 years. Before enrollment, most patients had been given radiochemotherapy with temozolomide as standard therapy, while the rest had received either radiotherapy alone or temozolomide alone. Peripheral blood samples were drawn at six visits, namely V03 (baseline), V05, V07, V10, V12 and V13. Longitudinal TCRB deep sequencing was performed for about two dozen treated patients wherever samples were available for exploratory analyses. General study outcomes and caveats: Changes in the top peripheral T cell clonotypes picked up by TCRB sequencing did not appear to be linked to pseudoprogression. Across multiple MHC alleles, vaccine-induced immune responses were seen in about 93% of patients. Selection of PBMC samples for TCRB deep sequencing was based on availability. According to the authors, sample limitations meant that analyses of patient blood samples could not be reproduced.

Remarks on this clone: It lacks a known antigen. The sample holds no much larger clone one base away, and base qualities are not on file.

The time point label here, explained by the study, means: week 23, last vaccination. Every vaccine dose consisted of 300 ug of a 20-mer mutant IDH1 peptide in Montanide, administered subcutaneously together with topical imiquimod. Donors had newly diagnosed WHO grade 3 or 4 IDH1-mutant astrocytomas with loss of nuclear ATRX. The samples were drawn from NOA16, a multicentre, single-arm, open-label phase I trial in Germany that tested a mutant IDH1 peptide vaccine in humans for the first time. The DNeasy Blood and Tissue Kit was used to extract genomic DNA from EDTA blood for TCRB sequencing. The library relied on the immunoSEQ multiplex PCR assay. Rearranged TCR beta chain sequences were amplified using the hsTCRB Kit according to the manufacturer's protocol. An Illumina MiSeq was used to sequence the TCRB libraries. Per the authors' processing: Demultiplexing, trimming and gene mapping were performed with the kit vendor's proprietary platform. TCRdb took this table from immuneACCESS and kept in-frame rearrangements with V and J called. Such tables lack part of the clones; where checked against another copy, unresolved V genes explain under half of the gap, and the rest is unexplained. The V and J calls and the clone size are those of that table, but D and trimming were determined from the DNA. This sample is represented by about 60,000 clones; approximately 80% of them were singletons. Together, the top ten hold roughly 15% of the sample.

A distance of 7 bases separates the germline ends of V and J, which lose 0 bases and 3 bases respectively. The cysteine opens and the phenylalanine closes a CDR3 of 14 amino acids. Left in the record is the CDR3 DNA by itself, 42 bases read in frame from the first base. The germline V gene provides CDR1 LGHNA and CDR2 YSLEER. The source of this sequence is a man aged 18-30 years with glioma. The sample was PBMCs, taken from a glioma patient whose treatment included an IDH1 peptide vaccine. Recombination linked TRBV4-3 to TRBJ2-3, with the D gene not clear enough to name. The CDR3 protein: CASSQEDWTDTQYF. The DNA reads TGCGCCAGCAGCCAAGAAGATTGGACAGATACGCAGTATTTT.